This entry features one TCR beta chain sequence. Its antigen is currently unknown. The data were taken from a study of shared clonotypes between healthy human individuals. The overall study: Researchers drew samples from a couple of women and a few men aged 18 to 49. The study's findings and limits: Specimens sampled were limited to blood, with tissue repertoires likely differing. Read depth was anticipated to influence clonotype sharing among donors.

Per germline, CDR1 SGHDN and CDR2 FVKESK. V lost 3 bases to trimming and J lost 0 bases, with 15 bases between them. The CDR3 has 17 amino acids. Some clones are missing from TCRdb's copy, which holds only in-frame ones; the method was immunoSEQ multiplex PCR. The table records 600,000 to 700,000 clones, roughly 72% of them present only once. A split of CD4+ cells into CD45RA+ naive and CD45RA-negative memory subsets was performed. The chain carries TRBV14 and TRBJ1-3; D ambiguous. The sequence was obtained from a woman aged 25 to 45 in good health. Sample: memory CD4+ T cells sorted from blood. Subset here: CD45RA-negative fraction. In nucleotides, the CDR3 is TGTGCCAGCAGCCATTTATCTCGATACTCCTCTGGAAACACCATATATTTT. Translation: CASSHLSRYSSGNTIYF.